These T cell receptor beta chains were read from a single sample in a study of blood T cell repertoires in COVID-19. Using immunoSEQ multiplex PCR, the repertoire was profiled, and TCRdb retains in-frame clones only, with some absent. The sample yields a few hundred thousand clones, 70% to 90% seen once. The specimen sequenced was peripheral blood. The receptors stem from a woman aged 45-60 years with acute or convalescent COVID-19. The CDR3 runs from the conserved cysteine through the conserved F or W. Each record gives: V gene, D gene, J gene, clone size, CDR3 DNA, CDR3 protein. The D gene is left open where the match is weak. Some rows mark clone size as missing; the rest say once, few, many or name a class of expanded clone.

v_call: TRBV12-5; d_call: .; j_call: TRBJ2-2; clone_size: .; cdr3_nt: TGTGCTAGTGCCCTGGAGGCCGGGGAGCTGTTTTTT; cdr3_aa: CASALEAGELFF
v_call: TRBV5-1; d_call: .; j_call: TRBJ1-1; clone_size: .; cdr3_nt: TGCGCCAGCAGCTTGGTAGTTAACTTACCGAACACTGAAGCTTTCTTT; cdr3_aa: CASSLVVNLPNTEAFF
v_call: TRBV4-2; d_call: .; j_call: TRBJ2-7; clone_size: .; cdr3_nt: TGTGCCAGCAGCCAAGAACGCAGGGCTGCTTACGAGCAGTACTTC; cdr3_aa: CASSQERRAAYEQYF
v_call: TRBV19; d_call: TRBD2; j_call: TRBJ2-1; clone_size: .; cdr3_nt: TGTGCCAGTAGTCCGGGACTAGCGGGGGCGCGGGTTGAGCAGTTCTTC; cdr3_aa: CASSPGLAGARVEQFF
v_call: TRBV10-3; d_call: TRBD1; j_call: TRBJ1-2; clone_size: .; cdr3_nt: TGTGCCATCAGGCGGGACAGCCGTGGCTACACCTTC; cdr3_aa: CAIRRDSRGYTF
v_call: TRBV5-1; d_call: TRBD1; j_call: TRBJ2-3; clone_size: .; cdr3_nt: TGCGCCAGCAGCTTGGCCCCAGGGGGCTCCGGAGATACGCAGTATTTT; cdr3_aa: CASSLAPGGSGDTQYF
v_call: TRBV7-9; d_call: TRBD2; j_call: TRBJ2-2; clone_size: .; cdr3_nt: TGTGCCAGCACCTTAGCGGGAGTCACCGGGGAGCTGTTTTTT; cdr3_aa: CASTLAGVTGELFF
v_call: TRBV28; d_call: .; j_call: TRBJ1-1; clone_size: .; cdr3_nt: TGTGCCAGCAGTTTAAGCCGGGGGAACGTGGGTTTCTTT; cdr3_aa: CASSLSRGNVGFF
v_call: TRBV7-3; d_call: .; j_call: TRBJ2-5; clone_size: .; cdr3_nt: TGTGCCAGCAGCGGGCCGAACCAAGAGACCCAGTACTTC; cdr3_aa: CASSGPNQETQYF
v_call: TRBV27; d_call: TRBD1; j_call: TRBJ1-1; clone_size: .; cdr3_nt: TGTGCCAGCAGTAATCAGGGGGGCATGAACACTGAAGCTTTCTTT; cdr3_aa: CASSNQGGMNTEAFF
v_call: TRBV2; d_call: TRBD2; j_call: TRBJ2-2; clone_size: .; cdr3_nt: TGTGCCAGCAGTGGAACGGGGGCGGGAGGAAGAACCGGGGAGCTGTTTTTT; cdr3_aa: CASSGTGAGGRTGELFF
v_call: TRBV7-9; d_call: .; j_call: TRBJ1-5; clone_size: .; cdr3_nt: TGTGCCAGCAGCTTAGGTCGTGGCAATCAGCCCCAGCATTTT; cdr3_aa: CASSLGRGNQPQHF
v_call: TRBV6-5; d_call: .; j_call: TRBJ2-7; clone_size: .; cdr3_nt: TGTGCCAGCAGTTATTATCACTTAGGGGGCTCCTACGAGCAGTACTTC; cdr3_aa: CASSYYHLGGSYEQYF
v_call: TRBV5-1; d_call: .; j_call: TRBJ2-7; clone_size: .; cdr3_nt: TGCGCCAGCAGCTTGGCGCTGGGCCGGATCGAGCAGTACTTC; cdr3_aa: CASSLALGRIEQYF
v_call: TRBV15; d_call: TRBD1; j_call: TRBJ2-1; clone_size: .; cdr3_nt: TGTGCCACCAGCAGACCAACAGGGGGCAGGAATGAGCAGTTCTTC; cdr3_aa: CATSRPTGGRNEQFF
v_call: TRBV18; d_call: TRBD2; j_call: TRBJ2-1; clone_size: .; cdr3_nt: TGTGCCAGCTCTCCGACTAGCGGGAGGTACAATGAGCAGTTCTTC; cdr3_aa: CASSPTSGRYNEQFF
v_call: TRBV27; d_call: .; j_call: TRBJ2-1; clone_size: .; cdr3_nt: TGTGCCAGCAGTGGAGGTAGGATCGATGAGCAGTTCTTC; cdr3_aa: CASSGGRIDEQFF
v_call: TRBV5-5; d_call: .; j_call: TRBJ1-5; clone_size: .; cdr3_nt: TGTGCCAGCAGCTTGGGAGTAGCGGGAAGTCAGCCCCAGCATTTT; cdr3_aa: CASSLGVAGSQPQHF
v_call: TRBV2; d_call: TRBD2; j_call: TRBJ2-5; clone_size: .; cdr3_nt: TGTGCCAGCAAACGGACTAGTTCGCGTCAAGAGACCCAGTACTTC; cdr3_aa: CASKRTSSRQETQYF
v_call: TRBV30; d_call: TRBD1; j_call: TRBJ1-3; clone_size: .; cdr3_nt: TGTGCCCGTACAGGGGTGACGGTGGACACCATATATTTT; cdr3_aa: CARTGVTVDTIYF
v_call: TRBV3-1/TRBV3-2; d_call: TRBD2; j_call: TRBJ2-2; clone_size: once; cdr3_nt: TGTGCCAGCATACAAGCGGGAGTTCAGTCCGGGGAGCTGTTTTTT; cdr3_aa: CASIQAGVQSGELFF
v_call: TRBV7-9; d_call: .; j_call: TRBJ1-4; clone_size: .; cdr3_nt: TGTGCCAGCAGCTTGGCAATTGAAAAACTGTTTTTT; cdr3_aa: CASSLAIEKLFF
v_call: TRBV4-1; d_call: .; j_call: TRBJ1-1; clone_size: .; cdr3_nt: TGCGCCAGCAGCCAAGATCTGGGGGCAGGGATCGGTGAAGCTTTCTTT; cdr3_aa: CASSQDLGAGIGEAFF
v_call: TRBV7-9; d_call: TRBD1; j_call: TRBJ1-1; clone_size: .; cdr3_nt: TGTGCCAGCAGCCGGGACAGGGGGCCCCTGATCACTGAAGCTTTCTTT; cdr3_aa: CASSRDRGPLITEAFF
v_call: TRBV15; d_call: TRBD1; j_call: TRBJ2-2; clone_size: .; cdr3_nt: TGTGCCACCAGCACTGACAGGGGAACCGGGGAGCTGTTTTTT; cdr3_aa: CATSTDRGTGELFF
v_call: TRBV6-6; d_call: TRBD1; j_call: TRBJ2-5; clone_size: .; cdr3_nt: TGTGCCAGCAGTTACCCCGGACAGGACCAAGAGACCCAGTACTTC; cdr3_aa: CASSYPGQDQETQYF
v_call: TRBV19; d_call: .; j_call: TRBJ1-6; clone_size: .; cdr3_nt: TGTGCCAGTAGTATAGATACGACATCGTCGTGGTCACCCCTCCACTTT; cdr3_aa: CASSIDTTSSWSPLHF
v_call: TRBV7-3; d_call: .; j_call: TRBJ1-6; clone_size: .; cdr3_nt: TGTGCCAGCAGCCGCCTCGGGGGAAATAATAATTCACCCCTCCACTTT; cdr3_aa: CASSRLGGNNNSPLHF
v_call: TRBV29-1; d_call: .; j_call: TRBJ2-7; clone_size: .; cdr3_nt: TGCAGCGTTGCGGACAGTATGGACTACGAGCAGTACTTC; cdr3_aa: CSVADSMDYEQYF